Listed below are T cell receptor beta chains from one sample, sequenced in a study of T cell responses to AZD1222 COVID-19 vaccine. Clones were sequenced by immunoSEQ multiplex PCR, and TCRdb holds only the in-frame ones, with some missing. Among over 150,000 clones listed, approximately 90% were seen once. Here the sequenced sample was peripheral blood, taken on day 0 of AZD1222 vaccination. Source of these receptors: an adult in good health. The CDR3 runs from the conserved cysteine through the conserved F or W. D genes are given only for firm matches. Clone sizes are given selectively: once, few, many, or a class where the clone is expanded.

size	V	J	D	DNA	CDR3
NA	TRBV2	TRBJ1-2	TRBD1	TGTGCCAGCAGTGGCAGCCGGGACAGGGGGCCGGACTATGGCTACACCTTC	CASSGSRDRGPDYGYTF
NA	TRBV6-5	TRBJ1-5	NA	TGTGCCAGCATAGAAGGGGGTTTTGGCAATCAGCCCCAGCATTTT	CASIEGGFGNQPQHF
NA	TRBV29-1	TRBJ2-1	TRBD1	TGCAGCGTTGAAGGAGACAGGGGGGACTATGAGCAGTTCTTC	CSVEGDRGDYEQFF
NA	TRBV29-1	TRBJ1-2	NA	TGCAGCGTCAACCGGGCATCGGACTATGGCTACACCTTC	CSVNRASDYGYTF
once	TRBV5-4	TRBJ1-1	NA	TGTGCCAGCAGCTCAGGGCGGAAGGCGGACACTGAAGCTTTCTTT	CASSSGRKADTEAFF
few	TRBV5-5	TRBJ2-7	TRBD1	TGTGCCAGCAGCTTGGGGGACAGTGGCCTCTGGGAGCAGTACTTC	CASSLGDSGLWEQYF
NA	TRBV6-6	TRBJ2-5	NA	TGTGCCAGCAGTCCCAGGGGTTGGACGGGGGGCGCAGAGACCCAGTACTTC	CASSPRGWTGGAETQYF
NA	TRBV6-4	TRBJ1-2	NA	TGTGCCAGCAGCCTCTCCCACACAGCTAACTATGGCTACACCTTC	CASSLSHTANYGYTF
NA	TRBV6-5	TRBJ1-1	NA	TGTGCCAGCAATAACCCCCCACCGAACACTGAAGCTTTCTTT	CASNNPPPNTEAFF
NA	TRBV5-5	TRBJ1-6	NA	TGTGCCAGCAGCTTGGAAAGCTCCTATAATTCACCCCTCCACTTT	CASSLESSYNSPLHF
NA	TRBV5-4	TRBJ1-2	NA	TGTGCCAGCAGGTTCGACGAACCCAACTATGGCTACACCTTC	CASRFDEPNYGYTF
NA	TRBV9	TRBJ1-2	TRBD1	TGTGCCAGCAGCGTCCACCTGGGCCAGGGGGACTATGGCTACACCTTC	CASSVHLGQGDYGYTF
once	TRBV9	TRBJ1-1	NA	TGTGCCAGCAGCCGAGGGATACTGAACACTGAAGCTTTCTTT	CASSRGILNTEAFF
NA	TRBV12-3/TRBV12-4	TRBJ1-2	NA	TGTGCCAGCAGTTTCGGGGGGGGCTATGGCTACACCTTC	CASSFGGGYGYTF
NA	TRBV6-2/TRBV6-3	TRBJ2-2	NA	TGTGCCAGCAGTTACGCCTCGGACGCGAACACCGGGGAGCTGTTTTTT	CASSYASDANTGELFF
NA	TRBV4-3	TRBJ1-2	NA	TGCGCCAGCAGCCAGTCCCCTCCCGGGGGCGGGAGGTATGGCTACACCTTC	CASSQSPPGGGRYGYTF
NA	TRBV19	TRBJ2-7	NA	TGTGCCTCATCCACGAGTCCAGGGGAAACCTACGAGCAGTACTTC	CASSTSPGETYEQYF
NA	TRBV5-6	TRBJ1-3	NA	TGTGCCAGCAGCTTGGTGTTTGGGGGCTCTGGAAACACCATATATTTT	CASSLVFGGSGNTIYF
NA	TRBV4-3	TRBJ1-5	NA	TGCGCCAGCAGCCAAGATCGGAAGGGGGATCAGCCCCAGCATTTT	CASSQDRKGDQPQHF
NA	TRBV20-1	TRBJ2-7	TRBD2	TGCAGTGCCAGTGGGACTAGCGGGGCCAAATCCTACGAGCAGTACTTC	CSASGTSGAKSYEQYF
NA	TRBV18	TRBJ1-1	NA	TGTGCCAGCTCACCACGGCGATCTAGCAGACACACTGAAGCTTTCTTT	CASSPRRSSRHTEAFF
NA	TRBV7-9	TRBJ2-1	NA	TGTGCCAGCAACGACCTAAAAAGCAATGAGCAGTTCTTC	CASNDLKSNEQFF
once	TRBV5-1	TRBJ2-5	TRBD2	TGCGCCAGCAGCTCGACTAGCGGGGGGGTTAGAGAGACCCAGTACTTC	CASSSTSGGVRETQYF
NA	TRBV2	TRBJ2-2	NA	TGTGCCAGCAGAGGCCGGGCCGACACCGGGGAGCTGTTTTTT	CASRGRADTGELFF
NA	TRBV27	TRBJ2-2	NA	TGTGCCAGCAGTTTATCAGGGGGTGCCGGGGAGCTGTTTTTT	CASSLSGGAGELFF
NA	TRBV2	TRBJ2-6	NA	TGTGCCAGACAGGGTTCTTACTCTGGGGCCAACGTCCTGACTTTC	CARQGSYSGANVLTF
NA	TRBV29-1	TRBJ1-5	NA	TGCAGCGTTGAAACGGCAGGGAATCAGCCCCAGCATTTT	CSVETAGNQPQHF
NA	TRBV7-2	TRBJ2-1	TRBD2	TGTGCCAGCAGCTTTAGCGGGGGGTACAATGAGCAGTTCTTC	CASSFSGGYNEQFF
NA	TRBV7-9	TRBJ2-3	TRBD1	TGTGCCAGCAGCCAAGGACAGGGGGCCACAGATACGCAGTATTTT	CASSQGQGATDTQYF
NA	TRBV6-2/TRBV6-3	TRBJ2-6	NA	TGTGCCAGCAGTTACAACAGGGTTGGGGCCAACGTCCTGACTTTC	CASSYNRVGANVLTF
NA	TRBV7-2	TRBJ2-7	NA	TGTGCCAGCAGCTCCCGGACAGTTGGCTCCTACGAGCAGTACTTC	CASSSRTVGSYEQYF
NA	TRBV6-2/TRBV6-3	TRBJ2-7	NA	TGTGCCAGCAGTTTGGCGGGGATGTACAGGGGCGTGGAGCAGTACTTC	CASSLAGMYRGVEQYF
NA	TRBV27	TRBJ2-6	NA	TGTGCCAGCAGTTTGCGTATCGGGGCCAACGTCCTGACTTTC	CASSLRIGANVLTF
NA	TRBV7-2	TRBJ1-2	NA	TGTGCCAGCAGCAGAGGACAGACGAACTATGGCTACACCTTC	CASSRGQTNYGYTF
NA	TRBV3-1/TRBV3-2	TRBJ2-1	NA	TGTGCCAGCAGCCAAGTGTCGGGGCAGCAGTTCTTC	CASSQVSGQQFF
few	TRBV20-1	TRBJ1-1	NA	TGCAGTGCTAGAGTTGGAACTGAAGCTTTCTTT	CSARVGTEAFF
NA	TRBV7-8	TRBJ1-2	TRBD1	TGTGCCAGCAGCTTAGAGTCAGGGGGGATCTATGGCTACACCTTC	CASSLESGGIYGYTF
NA	TRBV28	TRBJ2-4	TRBD2	TGTGCCAGCGAGCGGGGGAGTAGCGAAAACATTCAGTACTTC	CASERGSSENIQYF